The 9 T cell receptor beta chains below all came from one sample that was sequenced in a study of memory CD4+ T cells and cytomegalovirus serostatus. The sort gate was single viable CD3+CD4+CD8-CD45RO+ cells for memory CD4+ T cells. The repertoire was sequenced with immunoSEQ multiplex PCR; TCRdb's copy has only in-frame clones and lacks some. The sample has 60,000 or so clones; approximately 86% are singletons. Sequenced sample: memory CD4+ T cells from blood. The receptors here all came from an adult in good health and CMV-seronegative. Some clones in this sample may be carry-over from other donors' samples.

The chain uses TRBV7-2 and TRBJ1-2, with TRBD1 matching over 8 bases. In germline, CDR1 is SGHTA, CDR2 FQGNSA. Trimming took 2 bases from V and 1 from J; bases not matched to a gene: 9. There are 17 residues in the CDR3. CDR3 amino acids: CASSLLGGQVRNYGYTF. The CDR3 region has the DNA TGTGCCAGCAGCTTACTAGGGGGACAGGTTCGTAACTATGGCTACACCTTC.

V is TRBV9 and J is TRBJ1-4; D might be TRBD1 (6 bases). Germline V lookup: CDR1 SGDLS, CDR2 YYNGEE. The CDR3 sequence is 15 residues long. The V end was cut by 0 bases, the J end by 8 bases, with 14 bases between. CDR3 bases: TGTGCCAGCAGCGTAGCTGGGGGGGGCGGCGAAAAACTGTTTTTT. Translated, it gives CASSVAGGGGEKLFF.

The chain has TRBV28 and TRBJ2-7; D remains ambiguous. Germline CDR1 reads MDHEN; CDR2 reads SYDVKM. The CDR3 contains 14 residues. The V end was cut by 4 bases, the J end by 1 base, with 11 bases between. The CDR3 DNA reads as TGTGCCAGCAGTTCCCCGGGTTATTCCTACGAGCAGTACTTC. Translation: CASSSPGYSYEQYF.

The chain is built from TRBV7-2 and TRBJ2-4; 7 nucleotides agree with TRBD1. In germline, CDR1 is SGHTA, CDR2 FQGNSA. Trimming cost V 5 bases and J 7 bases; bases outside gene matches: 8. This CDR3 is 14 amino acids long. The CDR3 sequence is CASSQTGWENIQYF. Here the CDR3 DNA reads TGTGCCAGCAGCCAGACAGGGTGGGAGAACATTCAGTACTTC.

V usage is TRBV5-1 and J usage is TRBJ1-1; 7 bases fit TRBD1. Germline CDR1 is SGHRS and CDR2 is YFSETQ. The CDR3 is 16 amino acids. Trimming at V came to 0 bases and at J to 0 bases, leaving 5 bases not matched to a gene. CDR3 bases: TGCGCCAGCAGCTTGGGACAGGGCCTCATGAACACTGAAGCTTTCTTT. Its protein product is CASSLGQGLMNTEAFF.

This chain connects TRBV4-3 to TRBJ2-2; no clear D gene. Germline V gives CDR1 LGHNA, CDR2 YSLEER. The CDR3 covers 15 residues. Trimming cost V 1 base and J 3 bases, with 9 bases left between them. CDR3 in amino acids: CASSQAVLDTGELFF. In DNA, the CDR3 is TGCGCCAGCAGCCAAGCCGTGCTCGACACCGGGGAGCTGTTTTTT.

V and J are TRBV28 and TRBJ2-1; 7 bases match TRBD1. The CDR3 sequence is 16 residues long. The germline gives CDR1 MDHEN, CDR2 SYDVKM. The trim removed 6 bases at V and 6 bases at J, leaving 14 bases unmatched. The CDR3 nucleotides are TGTGCCAGCAGATCCCCGGGACAGCATTACTCCAATGAGCAGTTCTTC. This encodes CASRSPGQHYSNEQFF.

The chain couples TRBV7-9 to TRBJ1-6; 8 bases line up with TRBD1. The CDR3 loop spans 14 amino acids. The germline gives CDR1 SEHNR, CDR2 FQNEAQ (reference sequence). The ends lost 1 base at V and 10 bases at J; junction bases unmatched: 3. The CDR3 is CASSLVQGGSPLHF. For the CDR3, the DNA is TGTGCCAGCAGCTTAGTACAGGGGGGATCACCCCTCCACTTT.

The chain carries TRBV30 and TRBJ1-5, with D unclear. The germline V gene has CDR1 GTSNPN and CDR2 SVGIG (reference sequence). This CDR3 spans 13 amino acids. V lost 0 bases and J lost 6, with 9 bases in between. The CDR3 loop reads CAWSVQVGQPQHF. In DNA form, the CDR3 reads TGTGCCTGGAGTGTGCAGGTCGGTCAGCCCCAGCATTTT.